A selection of T cell receptor beta chains follows, all from one sample in a study of blood T cell repertoires in COVID-19. The data were produced by immunoSEQ multiplex PCR, yet TCRdb's version contains in-frame clones alone and is incomplete. The sample has around 95,000 clones, about 91% seen once. The sample consisted of peripheral blood. The origin of the receptors is a human donor in a cohort sampled during active COVID-19. CDR3s include the opening cysteine and the closing phenylalanine or tryptophan. A D gene is named only where the DNA matches it firmly. Size is stated for part of the rows, as once, few or many counts, or as a class when the clone is expanded.

TRBD2	TRBV7-2	TRBJ2-1	.	CASSFSGSHNEQFF	TGTGCCAGCAGCTTTAGCGGGAGCCACAATGAGCAGTTCTTC
.	TRBV5-1	TRBJ1-6	.	CASSMRVGSSPLHF	TGCGCCAGCAGCATGAGGGTCGGTAGTTCACCCCTCCACTTT
.	TRBV18	TRBJ1-2	.	CASSPTSRASNYGYTF	TGTGCCAGCTCACCGACAAGCAGGGCATCGAACTATGGCTACACCTTC
TRBD2	TRBV19	TRBJ2-2	.	CASSWLAGANTGELFF	TGTGCCAGTAGTTGGCTAGCGGGAGCCAACACCGGGGAGCTGTTTTTT
.	TRBV15	TRBJ1-5	few	CATSSDLVDQPQHF	TGTGCCACCAGCAGCGATTTAGTGGATCAGCCCCAGCATTTT
.	TRBV20-1	TRBJ2-1	.	CSASTGSRGNEQFF	TGCAGTGCTAGTACGGGGTCCCGAGGGAATGAGCAGTTCTTC
.	TRBV28	TRBJ1-6	few	CATVRGYNSPLHF	TGTGCCACCGTCCGGGGGTATAATTCACCCCTCCACTTT
.	TRBV3-1/TRBV3-2	TRBJ1-6	few	CASSRGTYNSPLHF	TGTGCCAGCAGCCGAGGGACATACAATTCCCCCCTCCACTTT
TRBD1	TRBV7-8	TRBJ1-2	.	CASSLAGGQGYTF	TGTGCCAGCAGCTTAGCGGGGGGACAGGGCTACACCTTC
TRBD1	TRBV5-3	TRBJ2-3	.	CARSLDLPGQRLSSTDTQYF	TGTGCCAGAAGCTTAGACTTACCGGGACAGAGACTCTCTAGCACAGATACGCAGTATTTT
TRBD2	TRBV5-6	TRBJ2-1	.	CASSRTSGRVENEQFF	TGTGCCAGCAGCCGAACTAGCGGGAGAGTAGAAAATGAGCAGTTCTTC
.	TRBV6-2/TRBV6-3	TRBJ1-2	.	CASSYWTANYGYTF	TGTGCCAGCAGTTACTGGACAGCCAACTATGGCTACACCTTC
TRBD2	TRBV19	TRBJ2-6	.	CASRTSDLSGANVLTF	TGTGCCAGTAGGACTAGCGACCTGTCTGGGGCCAACGTCCTGACTTTC
.	TRBV5-1	TRBJ2-5	.	CASRWQQGQETQYF	TGCGCCAGTCGATGGCAGCAGGGCCAAGAGACCCAGTACTTC
.	TRBV6-5	TRBJ1-5	.	CASRDISNQPQHF	TGTGCCAGCAGGGACATTAGCAATCAGCCCCAGCATTTT